This TCR beta chain was sequenced in a study of response to subunit inactivated influenza vaccine. TCRdb processed the RT-PCR reads anew with MiXCR; each CDR3 protein has one entry. This table has about 650,000 distinct CDR3 sequences, 15% to 18% appearing once. CDR1 is SGHVS, CDR2 FNYEAQ, per germline. The CDR3 is 17 residues long. After removal of 2 bases from V and 2 bases from J, the junction contained 9 bases not matched to a gene. Study-wide results and caveats: After each seasonal influenza vaccination, few new T cells are recruited, the authors suggested.

Turning to this clonotype: What it recognizes is unknown.

This material consisted of PBMCs from blood, taken about 13 days after vaccination. The receptor was derived from a man aged 50 to 59 who received an inactivated influenza vaccine. The chain uses TRBV7-6 and TRBJ2-5; 9 nucleotides align to TRBD2. CDR3 bases: TGTGCCAGCAGCTTATTAGCCTTAGCGGGGGTACAAGAGACCCAGTACTTC. This translates into CASSLLALAGVQETQYF.